This TCR beta chain appears in the sequencing data of a study of CD8+CD57+ T cells in acquired aplastic anemia. General study results and limits: Patients and controls had in common 25 to 35 CD8+ CDR3 sequences.

Both TCR beta VDJ combination and CDR3 sequence profiling were carried out. Genomic DNA was the template for this profiling. Using its own MiXCR run on the reads, TCRdb lists one record per CDR3 protein. The sample carries roughly 170,000 distinct CDR3 sequences, approximately 48% recorded once. CDR1 is SGHRS and CDR2 is YFSETQ in the germline V gene. The V gene lost 0 bases and the J gene lost 5 bases, with 11 bases spanning the gap. The CDR3 spans 14 residues. Before being chosen for sequencing, patients had shown CD8+CD57+ cell expansion by flow cytometry. Patients had received no therapy at the time of blood sampling. About this clonotype: Its antigen remains unidentified.

The chain combines TRBV5-1 with TRBJ1-1, with D perhaps TRBD1 (5 bases). This TCR was recovered from a human donor with aplastic anemia. Sample: sorted CD4+, CD8+, or CD8+CD57+ T cells (not recorded which) from PBMCs. CDR3 residues: CASSLEGVLTEAFF. DNA of the CDR3: TGCGCCAGCAGCTTGGAAGGGGTGTTGACTGAAGCTTTCTTT.